One sample yielded the 18 T cell receptor beta chains listed below, sequenced in a study of cytomegalovirus exposure and HLA in healthy donors. PCR amplification relied on 60 Vbeta primers (plus 13 Jbeta primers). Generated by immunoSEQ multiplex PCR, the TCRdb table keeps only in-frame clones and is missing some. The sample contains approximately 200,000 clones, about 80% of which appear only once. The sequenced material came from PBMCs. The source is a man aged 25-45 years in good health and CMV-seronegative.

The chain employs TRBV9 and TRBJ2-3; no clear D gene. V lost 0 bases to trimming and J lost 4 bases, with 9 bases between them. This CDR3 contains 14 residues. The germline V gene has CDR1 SGDLS and CDR2 YYNGEE. The CDR3 coding sequence is TGTGCCAGCAGCGTAGGACCGGAGTCAGATACGCAGTATTTT. Amino acid sequence: CASSVGPESDTQYF.

J is TRBJ2-5 and V is TRBV5-4; 9 positions agree with TRBD2. V lost 3 bases and J lost 5; bases outside the gene matches: 5. Germline CDR1 is SGHNT and CDR2 is YYREEE (reference sequence). The CDR3 has 14 residues. For the CDR3, the DNA is TGTGCCAGCAGCTCGCCTGGACTAGCGGAGACCCAGTACTTC. This translates into CASSSPGLAETQYF.

This rearrangement joins TRBV10-1 to TRBJ2-7; 9 positions match TRBD2. After removal of 2 bases from V and 5 bases from J, the junction contained 16 bases not matched to a gene. The CDR3 extends over 18 amino acids. Germline V gene lookup returns CDR1 WNHNN and CDR2 SYGVQD (reference sequence). The CDR3 DNA is TGCGCCAGCAGTGAGGGTAGCGGGAGAAGGAGGGTCTTCGACGAGCAGTACTTC. It is translated as CASSEGSGRRRVFDEQYF.

This clone has a single count. The CDR3 coding sequence is TGTGCCAGCAGTTTATCAGCAGGGGTAAACACTGAAGCTTTCTTT. It is translated as CASSLSAGVNTEAFF. The rearrangement joins TRBV28 to TRBJ1-1; D might be TRBD1 (6 bases). The CDR3 contains 15 residues. Between the trimmed V and J ends, which lost 1 base and 2 bases, there was a span of 11 bases. Germline V gene lookup returns CDR1 MDHEN and CDR2 SYDVKM.

The CDR3 bases are TGCAGCGCTATACAGACAGGGCCGGACTATGGCTACACCTTC. Translation gives CSAIQTGPDYGYTF. The chain is built from TRBV29-1 and TRBJ1-2; 7 positions agree with TRBD1. The CDR3 covers 14 residues. V trimming: 7 bases; J trimming: 3 bases; junction bases outside the gene matches: 11. Germline V CDR1 and CDR2: SQVTM, ANQGSEA.

The chain is built from TRBV2 and TRBJ1-1, with D possibly matching TRBD1 (6 bases). The CDR3 spans 14 residues. In germline, CDR1 is SNHLY, CDR2 FYNNEI. V was pared by 6 bases and J by 0 bases, with 11 bases between. The CDR3 DNA follows: TGTGCCAGCAGGGAGGACAGAATGAACACTGAAGCTTTCTTT. This codes for CASREDRMNTEAFF. The whole variable domain, filled in from reference TRBV2 and TRBJ1-1, reads EPEVTQTPSHQVTQMGQEVILRCVPISNHLYFYWYRQILGQKVEFLVSFYNNEISEKSEIFDDQFSVERPDGSNFTLKIRSTKLEDSAMYFCASREDRMNTEAFFGQGTRLTVV.

The chain has TRBV19 and TRBJ2-1; weak D call: TRBD2 (6 bases). There are 16 residues in the CDR3. The germline gives CDR1 LNHDA, CDR2 SQIVND (reference sequence). V was shortened by 6 bases and J by 4 bases, with 19 bases between the two germline ends. The CDR3 region is CASSPHRDSSYNEQFF. CDR3 in DNA: TGTGCCAGTAGCCCCCACCGGGACTCTTCTTACAATGAGCAGTTCTTC.

The chain joins TRBV4-1 to TRBJ2-7, with TRBD1 matching over 7 bases. J gave up 2 bases and V 0 bases, and 4 bases lay outside the gene matches. The CDR3 loop spans 15 amino acids. CDR1 MGHRA and CDR2 YSYEKL come from the germline V gene. CDR3 sequence reads: CASSQESGGTYEQYF. As DNA, the CDR3 is TGCGCCAGCAGCCAAGAATCAGGGGGAACCTACGAGCAGTACTTC.

The chain is built from TRBV2 and TRBJ1-5, with TRBD1 as a possible D gene (6 bases). The CDR3 has 14 residues. Trimming pared 7 bases from V and 4 bases from J, leaving 14 bases between. Germline CDR1 reads SNHLY; CDR2 reads FYNNEI. The CDR3 region has the DNA TGTGCCAGCAATCCCTCGAGGGGGAATCAGCCCCAGCATTTT. It is translated as CASNPSRGNQPQHF.

The rearrangement uses TRBV18 and TRBJ2-3; TRBD2 aligns across 14 bases. The CDR3 runs 17 residues. Germline CDR1 is KGHSH and CDR2 is LQKENI. V lost 0 bases, J lost 4 bases, and 3 bases stayed unmatched. CDR3 DNA: TGTGCCAGCTCACCACCGGGACTAGCGGGAGTAGCAGATACGCAGTATTTT. This codes for CASSPPGLAGVADTQYF.

This clone was detected only a few times. The V and J genes are TRBV5-1 and TRBJ2-7; no firm D call. This CDR3 comprises 15 residues. Per germline, CDR1 SGHRS and CDR2 YFSETQ. V was pared by 0 bases and J by 2 bases, with 12 bases between. The CDR3: CASSLVASETYEQYF. The CDR3 region has the DNA TGCGCCAGCAGCTTGGTGGCTAGTGAGACCTACGAGCAGTACTTC. Full variable domain (missing parts from reference TRBV5-1 and TRBJ2-7): KAGVTQTPRYLIKTRGQQVTLSCSPISGHRSVSWYQQTPGQGLQFLFEYFSETQRNKGNFPGRFSGRQFSNSRSEMNVSTLELGDSALYLCASSLVASETYEQYFGPGTRLTVT.

This clone appeared once. The rearrangement joins TRBV9 to TRBJ2-1; 8 bases fit TRBD2. V shed 6 bases and J 6 bases; nucleotides not matched to a gene: 2. The CDR3 has 12 residues. In germline, CDR1 is SGDLS, CDR2 YYNGEE. CDR3 DNA: TGTGCCAGCAACAGCGGGAGCAATGAGCAGTTCTTC. It codes for CASNSGSNEQFF.

The chain uses TRBV19 and TRBJ2-2; D is undetermined. The CDR3 is 13 amino acids. Germline V lookup: CDR1 LNHDA, CDR2 SQIVND (reference sequence). V was shortened by 4 bases and J by 6 bases, with 9 bases between the two germline ends. The CDR3 nucleotides read TGTGCCAGTAGTAGTCTACCTGCCGGGGAGCTGTTTTTT. It encodes CASSSLPAGELFF.

This chain joins TRBV7-9 and TRBJ1-2, with 11 bases matching TRBD1. The V and J ends lost 5 bases and 7 bases, in that order; junction bases with no gene match: 9. This CDR3 comprises 15 residues. CDR1 is SEHNR, CDR2 FQNEAQ, per germline (reference sequence). The CDR3 sequence is CASSLPDRGLAGYTF. CDR3 in DNA: TGTGCCAGCAGCCTACCGGACAGGGGGCTGGCTGGCTACACCTTC.

The chain combines TRBV19 with TRBJ1-4, with 10 bases fitting TRBD1. The CDR3 runs to 15 residues. CDR1 is LNHDA, CDR2 SQIVND, per germline (reference sequence). Trimming removed 4 bases from V and 3 bases from J; junction bases left unmatched: 2. CDR3 residues: CASSTGTGANEKLFF. The CDR3 DNA follows: TGTGCCAGTAGTACGGGGACAGGGGCTAATGAAAAACTGTTTTTT.

This sequence joins TRBV7-9 and TRBJ1-1; D ambiguous. Trimming took 1 base from V and 4 from J, leaving 13 bases between them. The V gene's germline CDR1 is SEHNR and CDR2 FQNEAQ (reference sequence). The CDR3 totals 15 residues. CDR3: CASSLEREGSTEAFF. CDR3 bases: TGTGCCAGCAGCTTAGAACGGGAAGGGAGCACTGAAGCTTTCTTT. The full variable domain, completed using reference TRBV7-9 and TRBJ1-1, is DTGVSQNPRHKITKRGQNVTFRCDPISEHNRLYWYRQTLGQGPEFLTYFQNEAQLEKSRLLSDRFSAERPKGSFSTLEIQRTEQGDSAMYLCASSLEREGSTEAFFGQGTRLTVV.

This clone was counted once. Different DNA sequences within this sample yield the same CDR3. This chain connects TRBV10-3 to TRBJ2-2, with a possible D match to TRBD2 (5 bases). Germline V CDR1 and CDR2: ENHRY, SYGVKD. Trimming stripped 2 bases from V and 4 bases from J, with 5 bases between. The CDR3 has 13 amino acids. The CDR3, as DNA: TGTGCCATCAGTGAGCGGGGCACCGGGGAGCTGTTTTTT. This sequence encodes CAISERGTGELFF.

The chain couples TRBV10-2 to TRBJ2-5; 12 nucleotides align to TRBD2. V gave up 7 bases and J gave up 5 bases; unmatched junction bases: 11. The CDR3 runs to 16 residues. CDR1 is WSHSY, CDR2 SAAADI, per germline. The CDR3 DNA is TGCGCCAGCAAAGGAGGACTAGCGGGACGTTGGGAGACCCAGTACTTC. This encodes CASKGGLAGRWETQYF.